This T cell receptor beta chain came from a study of tumor and adjacent non-tumor tissue in lung cancer (dated by TCRdb to 2017 to 2018). As for the study more broadly: The cohort included about eleven adenocarcinoma, a couple of squamous cell carcinoma and 1 small cell lung cancer patients. Sequencing generated a total of approximately 130 million productive TCRbeta reads, averaging about 4.2 million reads per sample. Using bulk TCRbeta repertoires from around 14 lung cancer patients, the study set lung tumor tissue side by side with matched distant non-tumor lung tissue. Ages among the roughly 15 patients ranged from about 30 to 85 years, there were approximately 10 men and 5 women, and disease was at TNM stage I to III. Approximately 31 paired specimens, one tumor and one normal lung sample per patient, were profiled by TCRbeta CDR3 sequencing.

Study-level results and caveats: TCR diversity (inverse Simpson) was significantly higher in tumor than in normal lung tissue (approximately 400 vs 170, P = 0.0075, Mann-Whitney U test). TCR diversity was significantly higher in younger patients, and higher tumor TCR diversity was associated with shorter overall and disease-free survival. Peripheral blood was not sequenced, so blood TCRbeta repertoires in these lung cancer patients were not examined. The top 100 clones made up a significantly larger cumulative share of the repertoire in normal lung than in tumor tissue. Neither the sequencing platform nor unique molecular identifiers are mentioned in the methods. Only about 15 patients were included in the cohort, and the need for larger samples and more detailed clinical data was noted by the authors.

Library preparation employed multiplex PCR. Reads for this sample came from an Illumina HiSeq 2500. TCRbeta libraries were constructed through three rounds of nested PCR with primers (Table S4) according to protocols modified from ARM-PCR. Before sequencing, PCR products of 200-500 bp were cut from the gel and purified using the QIAquick gel extraction kit. The original methods were these. Reads were cleaned using Trimmomatic, were merged into complete CDR3 sequences using FLASH, and were assigned to V(D)J germline segments using MiTCR. Clonal diversity was computed as the inverse Simpson's index with VDJtools. Productive reads were defined as in-frame sequences without a premature stop codon. TCRdb's own reprocessing of the public reads used fastp at Q25 and MiXCR and kept productive beta chains. A single entry per CDR3 protein holds the most common genes and DNA from its merged rows. TCRdb's processing, not the study's, gives the V and J calls here. The sample contains about 200,000 distinct CDR3 sequences, approximately 74% of them found a single time. The ten largest account for under 30% of the sample.

The CDR3 totals 16 residues, both ends included. CDR3 DNA only is kept here, 48 bases in frame from base 1. CDR1 and CDR2 are read off the germline V gene as LGHNA and YSLEER. To note about this clonotype: Its antigen remains undetermined. The missing conserved phenylalanine or tryptophan at the end of this CDR3 makes a read error likely.

RNA was extracted from bulk unsorted tissue and checked for quality with a NanoDrop ND-1000 and an Agilent 2100. The donors were newly diagnosed lung cancer patients admitted for thoracic surgery in China from August to November 2014 who had not received prior chemotherapy. Patients with previous radiotherapy or chemotherapy, or with another concurrent cancer, were excluded from the study. Surgical tissue pieces of about 1-2.1 cm3 were preserved in RNAlater solution and were kept at -80 degrees C until use. The sample was lung tumor tissue. This TCR derives from a man aged 60 to 69 with non-small cell lung cancer. The rearrangement joined TRBV4-3 to TRBJ2-2, with the D gene uncertain. The CDR3 region: CTSSQEFRTNTGELFL. The DNA sequence is given as TGTACCAGCAGCCAAGAATTCAGAACGAACACCGGGGAGCTGTTTTTG.